This T cell receptor (beta chain) emerged from a study of OX40 agonist ivuxolimab in advanced cancers. Points from the study as a whole: On average, CD8+ T cells had more expanded clones than CD4+.

As to this clone: The antigen remains unidentified.

Profiling relied on immunoSEQ multiplex PCR, and the TCRdb table lists in-frame clones only, not all of them. The table has just over 40,000 clones, approximately 90% seen once. CDR1 and CDR2 (germline): LGHNT, FRNRAP. Trimming removed 7 bases from V and 3 bases from J, with 15 bases in between. CDR3 size: 14 residues. This TCR was recovered from an adult with an advanced solid tumor such as melanoma, head and neck, liver or kidney cancer. Source: CD4+ or CD8+ T cells sorted from blood, taken in a trial of the OX40 agonist ivuxolimab. The V and J genes are TRBV12-5 and TRBJ1-1, with D possibly matching TRBD1 (5 bases). Written as DNA, the CDR3 is TGTGCTAGTGCCATGCAGGGAGGGTACACTGAAGCTTTCTTT. As protein: CASAMQGGYTEAFF.